What follows are 3 T cell receptor beta chains derived from one specimen sequenced in a study of T cell responses to AZD1222 COVID-19 vaccine. Sequencing was performed with immunoSEQ multiplex PCR; in TCRdb, only in-frame clones are kept and a portion is missing. The table shows approximately 45,000 clones, with approximately 88% occurring only once. The material sequenced was peripheral blood, taken 28 days after the second AZD1222 dose. These receptors were obtained from an adult who received the AZD1222 COVID-19 vaccine.

The genes are TRBV5-1 and TRBJ2-7, with D perhaps TRBD2 (5 bases). CDR1 and CDR2 (germline): SGHRS, YFSETQ. Trimming took off 0 bases at V and 8 bases at J, with 15 bases between the two ends. This CDR3 is built from 14 residues. CDR3 sequence (DNA): TGCGCCAGCAGCTTGGAGGCGGGCCATCAGAAGCAGTACTTC. Protein product: CASSLEAGHQKQYF.

This clone was counted only a few times. The chain combines TRBV19 with TRBJ1-5; D perhaps matches TRBD1 (6 bases). The germline V gene has CDR1 LNHDA and CDR2 SQIVND (reference sequence). The CDR3 consists of 13 residues. V lost 8 bases and J 5 bases, leaving 13 bases between the germline ends. As DNA, the CDR3 is TGTGCCAGTGGACGGGGGCAGTATCAGCCCCAGCATTTT. Residues: CASGRGQYQPQHF.

The chain employs TRBV5-6 and TRBJ2-7; no reliable D call. Per germline, CDR1 SGHDT and CDR2 YYEEEE. V lost 4 bases and J 3 bases, leaving 14 bases between the germline ends. CDR3 length equals 14 residues. The CDR3 reads CASSQPQPRYEQYF. The DNA for the CDR3 is TGTGCCAGCAGCCAACCTCAGCCCCGCTACGAGCAGTACTTC. Full variable domain (remainder filled in from reference TRBV5-6 and TRBJ2-7): DAGVTQSPTHLIKTRGQQVTLRCSPKSGHDTVSWYQQALGQGPQFIFQYYEEEERQRGNFPDRFSGHQFPNYSSELNVNALLLGDSALYLCASSQPQPRYEQYFGPGTRLTVT.